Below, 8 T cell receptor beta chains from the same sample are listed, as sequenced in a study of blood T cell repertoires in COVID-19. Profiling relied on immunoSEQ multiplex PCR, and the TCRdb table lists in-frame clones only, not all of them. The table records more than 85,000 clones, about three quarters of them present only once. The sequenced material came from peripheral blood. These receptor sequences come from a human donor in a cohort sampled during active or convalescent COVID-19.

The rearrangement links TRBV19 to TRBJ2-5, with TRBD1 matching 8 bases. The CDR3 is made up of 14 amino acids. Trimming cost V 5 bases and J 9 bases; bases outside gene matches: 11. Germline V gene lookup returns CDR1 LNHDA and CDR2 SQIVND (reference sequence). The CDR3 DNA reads TGTGCCAGTAGTCGGGACAGGTCCGGGGCGGCCCAGTACTTC. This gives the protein CASSRDRSGAAQYF.

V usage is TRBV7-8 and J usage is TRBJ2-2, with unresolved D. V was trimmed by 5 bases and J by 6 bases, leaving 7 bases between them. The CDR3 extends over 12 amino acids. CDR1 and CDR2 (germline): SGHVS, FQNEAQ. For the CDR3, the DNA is TGTGCCAGCAGCCCCCAGGCCGGGGAGCTGTTTTTT. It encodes CASSPQAGELFF.

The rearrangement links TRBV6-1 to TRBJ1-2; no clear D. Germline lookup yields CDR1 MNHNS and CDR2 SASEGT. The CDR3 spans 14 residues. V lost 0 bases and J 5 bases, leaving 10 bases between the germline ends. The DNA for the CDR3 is TGTGCCAGCAGTGAAGCGCTTCTCGGGTATGGCTACACCTTC. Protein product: CASSEALLGYGYTF.

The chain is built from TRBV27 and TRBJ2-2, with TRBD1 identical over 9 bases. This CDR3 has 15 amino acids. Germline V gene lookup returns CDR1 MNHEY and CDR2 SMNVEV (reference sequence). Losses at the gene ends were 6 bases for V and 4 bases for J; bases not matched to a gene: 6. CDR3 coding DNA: TGTGCCAGCAGACCACACAGGGGGCTCACCGGGGAGCTGTTTTTT. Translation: CASRPHRGLTGELFF.

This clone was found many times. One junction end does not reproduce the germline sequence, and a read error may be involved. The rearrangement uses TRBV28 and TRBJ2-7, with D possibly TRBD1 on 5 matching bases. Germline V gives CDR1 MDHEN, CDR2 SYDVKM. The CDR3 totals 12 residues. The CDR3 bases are TGTGCCAGCAAGGGGTTGGCATTTCTGGTGGACTTC. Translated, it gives CASKGLAFLVDF. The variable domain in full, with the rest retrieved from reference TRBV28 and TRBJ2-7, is DVKVTQSSRYLVKRTGEKVFLECVQDMDHENMFWYRQDPGLGLRLIYFSYDVKMKEKGDIPEGYSVSREKKERFSLILESASTNQTSMYLCASKGLAFLVDFGPGTRLTVT.

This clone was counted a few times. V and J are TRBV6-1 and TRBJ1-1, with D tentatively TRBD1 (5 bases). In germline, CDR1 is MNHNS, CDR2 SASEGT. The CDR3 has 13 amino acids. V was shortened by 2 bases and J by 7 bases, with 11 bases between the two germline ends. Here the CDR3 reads CASSESGSGEAFF. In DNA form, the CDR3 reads TGTGCCAGCAGTGAATCAGGGTCCGGTGAAGCTTTCTTT.

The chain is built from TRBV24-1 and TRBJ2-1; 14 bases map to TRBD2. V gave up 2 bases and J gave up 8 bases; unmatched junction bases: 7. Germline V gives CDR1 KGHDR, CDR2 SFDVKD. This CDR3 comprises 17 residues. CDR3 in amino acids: CATSDSKGLAGVDEQFF. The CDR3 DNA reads TGTGCCACCAGTGATTCGAAGGGACTAGCGGGAGTCGATGAGCAGTTCTTC.

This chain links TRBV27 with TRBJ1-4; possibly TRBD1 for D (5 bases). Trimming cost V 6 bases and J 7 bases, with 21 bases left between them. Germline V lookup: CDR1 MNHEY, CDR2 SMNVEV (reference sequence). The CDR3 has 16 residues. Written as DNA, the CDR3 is TGTGCCAGCAGCCAAACCTCAGGGATGCTCGGTGAAAAACTGTTTTTT. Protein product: CASSQTSGMLGEKLFF.